The sequence of this TCR beta chain was determined in a study of T cells in localized non-small cell lung cancer. Findings and caveats of the study: Median detection of top 100 tumor clones in adjacent lung was around 60 clones.

A remark on this clone: Its antigen remains unidentified.

Here immunoSEQ multiplex PCR was the method, and the copy in TCRdb shows in-frame clones only, minus some. Of fewer than 100,000 clones detected, about 91% appear once; the ten largest clones hold 15%. Germline values: CDR1 SGDLS, CDR2 YYNGEE. There are 13 residues in the CDR3. After removal of 4 bases from V and 3 bases from J, the junction contained 1 base not matched to a gene. The V call is TRBV9, the J call TRBJ2-3; 8 nucleotides match TRBD2. This sequence was found in a man between 40 and 70 years old with stage I squamous cell lung carcinoma. This material consisted of peripheral blood, taken before any cancer treatment. The CDR3 bases are TGTGCCAGCAGCCCTAGCGGGACAGATACGCAGTATTTT. It yields the protein CASSPSGTDTQYF.